One sample yielded the 32 T cell receptor beta chains listed below, sequenced in a study of Graves' ophthalmopathy and Graves' hyperthyroidism. Researchers took RNA transcripts and amplified TCR beta CDR3 regions from them. Second-round multiplex PCR followed a first-round RT-PCR using HTBI primers. TCRdb used MiXCR to reprocess the multiplex PCR reads, holding one entry per CDR3 protein. The table records about 240,000 distinct CDR3 sequences, around 50% of them present only once. The material sequenced was peripheral blood. The receptors originated from an adult man with Graves' ophthalmopathy.

This clonotype occurred a few times. The chain carries TRBV28 and TRBJ1-1; D ambiguous. Germline CDR1 and CDR2: MDHEN and SYDVKM. V shed 7 bases and J shed 5 bases, with 8 bases lying between them. The CDR3 has 11 amino acids. CDR3: CASTLGTEAFF. CDR3 coding DNA: TGTGCCAGCACTCTGGGAACTGAAGCTTTCTTT.

This chain uses TRBV7-9 with TRBJ2-2; maybe TRBD2 (5 bases). Germline-derived CDR1 and CDR2 are SEHNR and FQNEAQ (reference sequence). CDR3 length: 17 amino acids. The V end lost 3 bases, the J end lost 9 bases, and 23 bases lay between the germline ends. The CDR3 nucleotides are TGTGCCAGCAGCTTGAAGGATCCGGGATGGTTACACCGGGAGCTGTTTTTT. Translating gives CASSLKDPGWLHRELFF.

The CDR3 spells CASSFWGYEVGAYEQYF. In DNA, the CDR3 is TGTGCCAGCAGCTTTTGGGGTTACGAGGTGGGGGCCTACGAGCAGTACTTC. The rearrangement uses TRBV7-9 and TRBJ2-7, with D possibly being TRBD1 or TRBD2 (5 bases each). Germline V lookup: CDR1 SEHNR, CDR2 FQNEAQ (reference sequence). V lost 3 bases and J 2 bases, leaving 20 bases between the germline ends. The CDR3 length is 17 residues.

The CDR3 DNA is TGCAGTGCCCCCCATCTACACGGGACCCTGAACACTGAAGCTTTCTTT. Translating it yields CSAPHLHGTLNTEAFF. This chain joins TRBV20-1 and TRBJ1-1; tentatively, D is TRBD1 (5 bases). The CDR3 spans 16 residues. The V gene lost 6 bases and the J gene lost 0 bases, with 20 bases spanning the gap. CDR1 is DFQATT, CDR2 SNEGSKA, per germline (reference sequence).

This clonotype was recorded a few times. The chain's CDR3 is CSAKDLQGGDTGELFF. For the CDR3, the DNA is TGCAGTGCAAAAGACCTGCAGGGAGGGGACACCGGGGAGCTGTTTTTT. V usage is TRBV20-1 and J usage is TRBJ2-2; 7 bases are a match to TRBD2. The CDR3 extends over 16 amino acids. Germline loops: CDR1 DFQATT, CDR2 SNEGSKA (reference sequence). The V gene end was trimmed by 6 bases and the J gene end by 3 bases; junction bases not matched to a gene: 13.

This chain joins TRBV10-3 and TRBJ1-3, with unresolved D. Germline CDR1 is ENHRY and CDR2 is SYGVKD. V was trimmed by 3 bases and J by 0 bases, leaving 9 bases between them. The CDR3 runs to 15 residues. CDR3: CAISDSRVSGNTIYF. The CDR3 DNA reads TGTGCCATCAGTGACTCCAGAGTCTCTGGAAACACCATATATTTT.

About this clonotype itself: Because the CDR3 is missing its conserved closing phenylalanine or tryptophan, this is likely a read error. It is unclear where the CDR3 begins or ends on the DNA, so no DNA is shown, and the CDR3 is as TCRdb lists it. The V and J genes are TRBV7-2 and TRBJ2-5; the table's TRBD1 call for D was not verified on the DNA. The CDR3 is 12 residues long, ends included. CDR1 is SGHTA and CDR2 is FQGNSA in the germline V gene. CDR3 region: CASSSTWGGANT.

This clonotype was seen at least ten times. The chain is built from TRBV7-2 and TRBJ2-7; 8 nucleotides match TRBD1. The CDR3 is 15 amino acids. V dropped 2 bases and J dropped 1; count of bases not matched to a gene: 4. The germline V gene encodes CDR1 SGHTA and CDR2 FQGNSA. The CDR3 reads CASSLNGQGSYEQYF. As DNA, the CDR3 is TGTGCCAGCAGCTTAAACGGACAGGGATCCTACGAGCAGTACTTC.

This clonotype was counted only a few times. The chain combines TRBV20-1 with TRBJ2-5, with 10 bases lining up with TRBD1. The germline V gene has CDR1 DFQATT and CDR2 SNEGSKA (reference sequence). The junction had 9 bases not matched to a gene; V was cut back by 3 bases and J by 2 bases. The CDR3 contains 16 residues. CDR3 amino acids: CSARLFRDRGQETQYF. The CDR3 DNA sequence: TGCAGTGCTAGGCTATTCCGGGACAGGGGACAAGAGACCCAGTACTTC.

Of note for this clonotype: A much larger clone lies a single base off, so this may be a read error. The V call is TRBV15, the J call TRBJ1-5; D unclear. V lost 1 base and J 2 bases, leaving 9 bases between the germline ends. Germline CDR1 reads LNHNV; CDR2 reads YYDKDF (reference sequence). The CDR3 is 15 amino acids. The CDR3 coding sequence is TGTGCCACCAGCAGAGGCGGATCAGGCAATCAGCCCCAGCATTTT. Protein product: CATSRGGSGNQPQHF.

This clonotype was picked up many times. The CDR3 DNA reads TGTGCCATCAGTGAGTCGACAGTGGGCTATGGCTACACCTTC. Protein product: CAISESTVGYGYTF. The chain has TRBV10-3 and TRBJ1-2, with D maybe TRBD1 (5 bases). This CDR3 is built from 14 residues. V lost 0 bases and J 4 bases, leaving 9 bases between the germline ends. CDR1 is ENHRY, CDR2 SYGVKD, per germline.

The J gene is TRBJ1-1, the V gene TRBV2; 7 positions match TRBD1. Germline CDR1 is SNHLY and CDR2 is FYNNEI. J lost 4 bases, V lost 5 bases, and 7 bases had no gene match. There are 14 residues in the CDR3. CDR3 sequence reads: CASSPQRQGTEAFF. The DNA of the CDR3 is TGTGCCAGCAGTCCCCAACGACAGGGCACTGAAGCTTTCTTT.

This clonotype turned up a few times. V gene TRBV10-3 combines with J gene TRBJ2-2; a possible D gene is TRBD1 (5 bases). This CDR3 contains 13 residues. Trimming left V 10 bases short and J 6 bases short, with 15 bases between. Germline V gene lookup returns CDR1 ENHRY and CDR2 SYGVKD. CDR3 sequence reads: CASSEQGSGELFF. In DNA, the CDR3 is TGTGCCAGCAGCGAGCAGGGTTCCGGGGAGCTGTTTTTT.

The chain joins TRBV7-9 to TRBJ1-4; D is possibly TRBD1 (6 bases). Trimming removed 1 base at V and 3 bases at J, with 6 bases between. CDR3 length: 14 residues. CDR1 is SEHNR, CDR2 FQNEAQ, per germline (reference sequence). The CDR3 nucleotides read TGTGCCAGCAGCTTAGGACAGGCTAATGAAAAACTGTTTTTT. Translating it yields CASSLGQANEKLFF.

V usage is TRBV5-1 and J usage is TRBJ2-5; 12 bases match TRBD1. The V gene end was trimmed by 4 bases and the J gene end by 4 bases; junction bases not matched to a gene: 5. Looked up from germline, CDR1 is SGHRS and CDR2 is YFSETQ. The CDR3 is 15 residues long. The CDR3 region is CASSAGQGAGETQYF. The DNA for the CDR3 is TGCGCCAGCAGCGCGGGACAGGGGGCCGGAGAGACCCAGTACTTC.

This clonotype occurred a few times. The CDR3 loop is CASSYSGGEAFF. DNA for the CDR3: TGTGCCAGCAGTTACTCAGGCGGTGAAGCTTTCTTT. This chain uses TRBV6-1 with TRBJ1-1; D is uncertain. The germline CDR1 and CDR2 sequences are MNHNS and SASEGT. CDR3 length: 12 amino acids. V was clipped by 5 bases and J by 7 bases, with 11 bases between them.

This clonotype showed up just a few times. The junction differs from germline at one of its ends, possibly a read error. This chain links TRBV20-1 with TRBJ2-2; a possible D gene is TRBD1 (6 bases). Germline lookup yields CDR1 DFQATT and CDR2 SNEGSKA (reference sequence). The CDR3 covers 14 residues. This CDR3 is CSASGTLLTGKLFF. The CDR3 coding sequence is TGCAGTGCTTCAGGGACACTTTTGACCGGGAAGCTGTTTTTT.

The chain links TRBV4-2 to TRBJ1-4, with TRBD1 as a possible D gene (5 bases). From germline, CDR1 is LGHNA and CDR2 YNFKEQ. Trimming left V 4 bases short and J 7 bases short, with 19 bases between. CDR3 size: 16 residues. The CDR3 nucleotides are TGTGCCAGCAGCCCTTTCCGCAGGGACGAAGGTGAAAAACTGTTTTTT. Encoded protein: CASSPFRRDEGEKLFF.

The chain carries TRBV12-3 or TRBV12-4 and TRBJ1-5, with D uncertain. Trimming removed 5 bases from V and 5 bases from J, with 13 bases in between. This CDR3 spans 14 amino acids. CDR3 protein: CASSPPYQDQPQHF. The DNA of the CDR3 is TGTGCCAGCAGTCCTCCCTATCAGGATCAGCCCCAGCATTTT.

As DNA, the CDR3 is TGCAGTGCTAGCCAGGGTATGAACACTGAAGCTTTCTTT. It translates to CSASQGMNTEAFF. The V and J genes are TRBV20-1 and TRBJ1-1; possibly TRBD1 for D (5 bases). Germline CDR1 reads DFQATT; CDR2 reads SNEGSKA (reference sequence). CDR3 length equals 13 residues. V lost 3 bases to trimming and J lost 0 bases, with 8 bases between them.

This clonotype has just a few counts. This chain connects TRBV6-5 to TRBJ1-5, with 7 bases aligning to TRBD1. Germline CDR1 MNHEY, CDR2 SVGAGI. With V trimmed by 6 bases and J by 3 bases, 11 bases remained unmatched. The CDR3 runs to 16 residues. DNA of the CDR3: TGTGCCAGCAGGCGACAGGGTCCAATCTCCAATCAGCCCCAGCATTTT. It codes for CASRRQGPISNQPQHF.

This clonotype was found a few times. The rearrangement links TRBV7-2 to TRBJ2-7, with D unclear. CDR1 is SGHTA, CDR2 FQGNSA, per germline. The CDR3 consists of 12 residues. V shed 1 base and J shed 6 bases, with 7 bases lying between them. CDR3 in DNA: TGTGCCAGCAGCTTAGTTCCAGGCGAGCAGTACTTC. Protein sequence: CASSLVPGEQYF.

The chain employs TRBV12-3 or TRBV12-4 and TRBJ1-5, with a tentative D call TRBD1 (6 bases). This CDR3 has 14 amino acids. Trimming shortened V by 6 bases and J by 3 bases, and 12 bases separated the two germline ends. CDR3: CASSQRDNNQPQHF. CDR3 coding DNA: TGTGCCAGCAGCCAAAGGGACAACAATCAGCCCCAGCATTTT.

The gene calls are TRBV19 and TRBJ2-7; 8 nucleotides agree with TRBD1. The CDR3 is 13 amino acids. The J segment lost 1 base and the V segment lost 4 bases, leaving 0 bases of the junction unmatched. CDR1 is LNHDA and CDR2 is SQIVND in the germline V gene (reference sequence). The CDR3 DNA sequence: TGTGCCAGTAGTAACAGGGGGTCCTACGAGCAGTACTTC. Protein sequence: CASSNRGSYEQYF.

The gene calls are TRBV2 and TRBJ1-2, with no clear D. The germline gives CDR1 SNHLY, CDR2 FYNNEI. Trimming stripped 4 bases from V and 6 bases from J, with 12 bases between. The CDR3 contains 13 residues. The CDR3 loop is CASSVRREDGYTF. The CDR3 region has the DNA TGTGCCAGCAGTGTGAGGAGGGAGGATGGCTACACCTTC.

The rearrangement joins TRBV10-1 to TRBJ2-7; unclear D gene. The CDR3 contains 13 residues. Per the germline V gene, CDR1 is WNHNN and CDR2 is SYGVQD (reference sequence). V gave up 6 bases and J gave up 3 bases, with 12 bases separating them. The chain's CDR3 is CASSPGSIYEQYF. The CDR3 bases are TGCGCCAGCAGCCCCGGATCCATCTACGAGCAGTACTTC.

The V gene is TRBV7-9, the J gene TRBJ1-5, with a weak D call TRBD1 (6 bases). CDR1 is SEHNR, CDR2 FQNEAQ, per germline (reference sequence). This CDR3 is built from 13 residues. The V end was cut by 4 bases, the J end by 4 bases, with 8 bases between. This CDR3 is CASSSTGNQPQHF. The DNA for the CDR3 is TGTGCCAGCAGCTCCACAGGGAATCAGCCCCAGCATTTT.

CDR3 bases: TGCAGCACAAGGGACACCGGGGAGCTGTTTTTT. Protein: CSTRDTGELFF. This sequence joins TRBV29-1 and TRBJ2-2; D call uncertain. The CDR3 extends over 11 amino acids. Trimming cost V 8 bases and J 3 bases, with 7 bases left between them. Germline V gene data show CDR1 as SQVTM and CDR2 as ANQGSEA.

The table lists this clonotype with a few counts. The J gene is TRBJ1-1, the V gene TRBV3-1, with TRBD1 identical over 7 bases. The CDR3 sequence is 14 residues long. J gave up 4 bases and V 1 base, and 3 bases lay outside the gene matches. Germline CDR1 reads LGHDT; CDR2 reads YNNKEL (reference sequence). The chain's CDR3 is CASSQGAGGTEAFF. The CDR3, as DNA: TGTGCCAGCAGCCAAGGGGCAGGGGGCACTGAAGCTTTCTTT.

The CDR3 nucleotides are TGTGCCAGCAGCCTGACTAGCGGGACGCAGTACTTC. It translates to CASSLTSGTQYF. The V call is TRBV6-2 or TRBV6-3, the J call TRBJ2-7; 11 bases agree with TRBD2. The CDR3 has 12 amino acids. The V segment lost 6 bases and the J segment 9 bases; nucleotides outside the gene matches: 4. Germline CDR1 and CDR2: MNHEY and SVGEGT.

This chain uses TRBV7-3 with TRBJ2-7, with TRBD2 matching 10 bases. In germline, CDR1 is SGHTA, CDR2 FQGTGA. The V segment lost 1 base and the J segment 4 bases; nucleotides outside the gene matches: 4. The CDR3 is 15 amino acids. CDR3 sequence (DNA): TGTGCCAGCAGCTTAAATCCAGCGGGAGGGTACGAGCAGTACTTC. It specifies CASSLNPAGGYEQYF.

This clonotype was detected only once. The junction departs from the called germline gene at one end, perhaps through a read error. The rearrangement joins TRBV20-1 to TRBJ2-2; TRBD2 aligns across 12 bases. CDR3 length: 11 amino acids. Germline lookup yields CDR1 DFQATT and CDR2 SNEGSKA (reference sequence). The CDR3 region is CSSVTSGGLFF. The DNA of the CDR3 is TGCAGCAGTGTGACTAGCGGGGGGCTGTTTTTT.